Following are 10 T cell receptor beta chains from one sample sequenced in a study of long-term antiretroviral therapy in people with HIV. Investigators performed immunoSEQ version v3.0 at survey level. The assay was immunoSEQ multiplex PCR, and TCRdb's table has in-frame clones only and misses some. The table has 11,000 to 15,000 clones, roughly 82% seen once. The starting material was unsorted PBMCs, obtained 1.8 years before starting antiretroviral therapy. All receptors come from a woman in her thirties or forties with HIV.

CDR3 region: CASSLEGAAGNTIYF. DNA of the CDR3: TGTGCCAGCAGTTTGGAGGGGGCGGCTGGAAACACCATATATTTT. The chain has TRBV27 and TRBJ1-3; 7 bases map to TRBD1. Unmatched junction bases numbered 4, after V lost 3 bases and J lost 2 bases. CDR1 is MNHEY, CDR2 SMNVEV, per germline (reference sequence). The CDR3 is made up of 15 amino acids.

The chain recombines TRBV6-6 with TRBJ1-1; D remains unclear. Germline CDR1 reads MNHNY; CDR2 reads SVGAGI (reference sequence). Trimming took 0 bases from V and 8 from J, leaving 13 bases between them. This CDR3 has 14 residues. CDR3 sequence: CASSYSWQDREAFF. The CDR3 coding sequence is TGTGCCAGCAGTTACTCTTGGCAGGATAGGGAAGCTTTCTTT.

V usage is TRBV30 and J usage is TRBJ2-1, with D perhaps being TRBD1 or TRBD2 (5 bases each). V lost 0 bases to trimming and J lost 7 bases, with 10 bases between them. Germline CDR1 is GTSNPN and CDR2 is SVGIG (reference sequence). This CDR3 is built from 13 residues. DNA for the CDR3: TGTGCCTGGAGTGTCGGGGCCGGGAATGAGCAGTTCTTC. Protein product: CAWSVGAGNEQFF. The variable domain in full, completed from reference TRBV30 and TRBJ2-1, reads SQTIHQWPATLVQPVGSPLSLECTVEGTSNPNLYWYRQAAGRGLQLLFYSVGIGQISSEVPQNLSASRPQDRQFILSSKKLLLSDSGFYLCAWSVGAGNEQFFGPGTRLTVL.

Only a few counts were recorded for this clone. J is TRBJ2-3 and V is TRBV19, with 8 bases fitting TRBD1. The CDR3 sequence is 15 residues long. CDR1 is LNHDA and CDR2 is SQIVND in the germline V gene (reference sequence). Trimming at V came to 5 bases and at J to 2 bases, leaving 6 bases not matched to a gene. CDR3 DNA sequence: TGTGCCAGTAGTTTTCGGACAGGGATCACAGATACGCAGTATTTT. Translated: CASSFRTGITDTQYF. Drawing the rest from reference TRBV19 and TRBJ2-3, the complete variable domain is DGGITQSPKYLFRKEGQNVTLSCEQNLNHDAMYWYRQDPGQGLRLIYYSQIVNDFQKGDIAEGYSVSREKKESFPLTVTSAQKNPTAFYLCASSFRTGITDTQYFGPGTRLTVL.

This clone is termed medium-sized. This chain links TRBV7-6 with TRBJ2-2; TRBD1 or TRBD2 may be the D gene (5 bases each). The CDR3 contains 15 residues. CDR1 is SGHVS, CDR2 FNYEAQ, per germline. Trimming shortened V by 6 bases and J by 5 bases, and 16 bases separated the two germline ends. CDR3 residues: CASRSGPWETGELFF. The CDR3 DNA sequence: TGTGCCAGCAGATCGGGGCCATGGGAGACCGGGGAGCTGTTTTTT. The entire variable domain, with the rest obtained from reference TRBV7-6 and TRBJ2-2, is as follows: GAGVSQSPRYKVTKRGQDVALRCDPISGHVSLYWYRQALGQGPEFLTYFNYEAQQDKSGLPNDRFSAERPEGSISTLTIQRTEQRDSAMYRCASRSGPWETGELFFGEGSRLTVL.

CDR3 sequence (DNA): TGTGCTAGTGGTTTGTATGGCGGGAGGGCAGAAGATACGCAGTATTTT. This codes for CASGLYGGRAEDTQYF. The chain has TRBV12-5 and TRBJ2-3; 9 nucleotides match TRBD2. The V gene end was trimmed by 2 bases and the J gene end by 5 bases; junction bases not matched to a gene: 8. CDR1 and CDR2 from the germline V gene are LGHNT and FRNRAP. The CDR3 extends over 16 amino acids. Full variable domain (rest looked up from reference TRBV12-5 and TRBJ2-3): DARVTQTPRHKVTEMGQEVTMRCQPILGHNTVFWYRQTMMQGLELLAYFRNRAPLDDSGMPKDRFSAEMPDATLATLKIQPSEPRDSAVYFCASGLYGGRAEDTQYFGPGTRLTVL.

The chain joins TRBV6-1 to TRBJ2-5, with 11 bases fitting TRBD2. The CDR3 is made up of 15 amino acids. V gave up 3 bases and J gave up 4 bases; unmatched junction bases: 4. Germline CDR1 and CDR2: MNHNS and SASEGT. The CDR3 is CASSDLTSGRETQYF. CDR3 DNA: TGTGCCAGCAGTGATCTTACTAGCGGGAGAGAGACCCAGTACTTC.

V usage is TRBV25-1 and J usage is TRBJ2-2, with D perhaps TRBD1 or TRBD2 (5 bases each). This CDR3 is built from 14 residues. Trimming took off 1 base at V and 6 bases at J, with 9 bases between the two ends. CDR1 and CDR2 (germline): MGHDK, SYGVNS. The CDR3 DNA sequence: TGTGCCAGCAGTGAATTGTCGGGGCCCGGGGAGCTGTTTTTT. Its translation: CASSELSGPGELFF.

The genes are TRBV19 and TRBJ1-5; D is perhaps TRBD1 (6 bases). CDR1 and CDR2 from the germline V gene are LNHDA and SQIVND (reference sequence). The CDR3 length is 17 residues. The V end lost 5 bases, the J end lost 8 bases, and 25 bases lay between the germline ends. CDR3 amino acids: CASSVPSPRGAWKPQHF. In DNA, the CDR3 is TGTGCCAGTAGTGTCCCATCCCCAAGGGGGGCCTGGAAGCCCCAGCATTTT.

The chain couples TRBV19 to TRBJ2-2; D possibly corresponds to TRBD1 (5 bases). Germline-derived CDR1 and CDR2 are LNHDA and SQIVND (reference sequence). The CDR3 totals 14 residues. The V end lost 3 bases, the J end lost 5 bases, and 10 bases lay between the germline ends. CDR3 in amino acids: CASSIGAGTGELFF. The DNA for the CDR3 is TGTGCCAGTAGTATTGGGGCAGGGACCGGGGAGCTGTTTTTT.